Included here is one T cell receptor beta chain sequence, with context. This receptor's antigen is unknown. No clone much larger than this one lies a single base away; base qualities are absent. TCRbeta CDR3 regions were amplified from genomic DNA by means of the immunoSEQ Assay, a bias-controlled multiplex PCR. The original methods were these. The number of nucleated cells in each sample was estimated from the amplification of reference gene primers within the assay. To quantify the absolute abundance of each unique TCRbeta CDR3 rearrangement, sequence reads were collapsed and filtered. Productive Simpson clonality was computed per sample as the square root of Simpson's diversity index over productive rearrangements. The clones in this table, taken by TCRdb from immuneACCESS, are in-frame only. Not every clone is retained; where verified, under half of the shortfall comes from an unresolved V gene, and the cause of the rest is unknown. The D gene and trimming were derived from the DNA, and the V and J assignments and clone size from that table. The sample contains 220,000 or so clones, around 86% of them found a single time. Clones ranked in the top ten supply roughly 10% of the sample.

This record comes from a study of blood T cell repertoires in COVID-19 (TCRdb year 2020). For the study in its entirety: Samples covering the acute and convalescent phases of COVID-19 were provided by collaborators in the United States, Italy and Spain. The prospective study material was composed of cDNA or gDNA derived from T cells, B-cell-depleted T cells, or PBMCs. Deeply sampled blood TCRbeta repertoires from subjects exposed to, actively infected with, or recovered from COVID-19 were included in the dataset. The repertoires were released in a freely available public database meant as a resource for research on the immune response to SARS-CoV-2. The samples were drawn from two sources: the first 160 participants of the ongoing ImmuneRACE study, and over 950 subjects contributed by 6 global collaborators. Sample metadata almost always included a de-identified subject ID, COVID-19 status, age in years and sex. Where available, HLA class I and class II types were taken from metadata supplied by the sample provider and were not determined by assay-based typing. Points the paper makes about the study in general: The quantity of clinical and demographic metadata differed by source and by participant and was supplied without curation.

At one collaborating source in Seattle, patients were enrolled during active infection and were followed longitudinally through the course of disease. Collaborating institutions collected whole blood in K2EDTA tubes following their own protocols. For TCRbeta analysis, collaborator samples were shipped as frozen whole blood, as isolated PBMCs, or as DNA extracted from either sample type. The germline V gene specifies SNHLY as CDR1 and FYNNEI as CDR2. From cysteine to phenylalanine, the CDR3 is 13 amino acids long. The kept DNA is CDR3 alone, 39 bases in frame from the first base. Trimming removed 10 bases from V and 6 bases from J, leaving 13 bases between the germline ends.

The chain is made from TRBV2 and TRBJ1-6; a tentative D match to TRBD1 spans 5 bases. This receptor was taken from a woman aged 45-59 years with COVID-19, enrolled during active disease. Sequencing was performed on peripheral blood. CDR3 loop: CATSLGGNSPLHF. The DNA reads as follows: TGTGCCACCTCCTTGGGGGGTAATTCACCCCTCCACTTT.